This T cell receptor (beta chain) stems from a study of Ad26.COV2.S vaccination and SARS-CoV-2 variants. Looking at the study overall: In the study, Ad26.COV2.S was injected intramuscularly once, or twice 56 days apart.

Germline CDR1 is SGHKS and CDR2 is YYEKEE (reference sequence). J was trimmed by 0 bases and V by 1 base; bases with no gene match: 11. CDR3 size: 18 residues. Treatment given: some 19 received Ad26.COV2.S at low or high dose, single or two shots; several received placebo; per-sample allocation not given. It was on day 63 after the first vaccine or placebo injection that samples were taken. As concerns this clone: Its antigen is not identified.

Only in-frame clones appear in the TCRdb table, and some are missing; sequencing was by immunoSEQ multiplex PCR. The repertoire holds hundreds of thousands of clones, with around nine tenths as singletons. Broader study findings: Vaccinees displayed broader spike-specific TCR repertoires than placebo recipients. In vaccinated individuals, spike-specific CD8+ and CD4+ T cell responses reportedly displayed substantial breadth.

The material was peripheral blood, obtained in a trial of Ad26.COV2.S vaccine versus placebo. The source of this sequence is a person between 18 and 65 years old who received the Ad26.COV2.S COVID-19 vaccine or a placebo. The rearrangement joins TRBV5-5 to TRBJ2-5; 8 nucleotides agree with TRBD1. The CDR3 DNA sequence: TGTGCCAGCAGCTTGTGGGCCGGACAGGGCCTGTACCAAGAGACCCAGTACTTC. As protein: CASSLWAGQGLYQETQYF. Variable domain in full (rest from reference TRBV5-5 and TRBJ2-5): DAGVTQSPTHLIKTRGQQVTLRCSPISGHKSVSWYQQVLGQGPQFIFQYYEKEERGRGNFPDRFSARQFPNYSSELNVNALLLGDSALYLCASSLWAGQGLYQETQYFGPGTRLLVL.